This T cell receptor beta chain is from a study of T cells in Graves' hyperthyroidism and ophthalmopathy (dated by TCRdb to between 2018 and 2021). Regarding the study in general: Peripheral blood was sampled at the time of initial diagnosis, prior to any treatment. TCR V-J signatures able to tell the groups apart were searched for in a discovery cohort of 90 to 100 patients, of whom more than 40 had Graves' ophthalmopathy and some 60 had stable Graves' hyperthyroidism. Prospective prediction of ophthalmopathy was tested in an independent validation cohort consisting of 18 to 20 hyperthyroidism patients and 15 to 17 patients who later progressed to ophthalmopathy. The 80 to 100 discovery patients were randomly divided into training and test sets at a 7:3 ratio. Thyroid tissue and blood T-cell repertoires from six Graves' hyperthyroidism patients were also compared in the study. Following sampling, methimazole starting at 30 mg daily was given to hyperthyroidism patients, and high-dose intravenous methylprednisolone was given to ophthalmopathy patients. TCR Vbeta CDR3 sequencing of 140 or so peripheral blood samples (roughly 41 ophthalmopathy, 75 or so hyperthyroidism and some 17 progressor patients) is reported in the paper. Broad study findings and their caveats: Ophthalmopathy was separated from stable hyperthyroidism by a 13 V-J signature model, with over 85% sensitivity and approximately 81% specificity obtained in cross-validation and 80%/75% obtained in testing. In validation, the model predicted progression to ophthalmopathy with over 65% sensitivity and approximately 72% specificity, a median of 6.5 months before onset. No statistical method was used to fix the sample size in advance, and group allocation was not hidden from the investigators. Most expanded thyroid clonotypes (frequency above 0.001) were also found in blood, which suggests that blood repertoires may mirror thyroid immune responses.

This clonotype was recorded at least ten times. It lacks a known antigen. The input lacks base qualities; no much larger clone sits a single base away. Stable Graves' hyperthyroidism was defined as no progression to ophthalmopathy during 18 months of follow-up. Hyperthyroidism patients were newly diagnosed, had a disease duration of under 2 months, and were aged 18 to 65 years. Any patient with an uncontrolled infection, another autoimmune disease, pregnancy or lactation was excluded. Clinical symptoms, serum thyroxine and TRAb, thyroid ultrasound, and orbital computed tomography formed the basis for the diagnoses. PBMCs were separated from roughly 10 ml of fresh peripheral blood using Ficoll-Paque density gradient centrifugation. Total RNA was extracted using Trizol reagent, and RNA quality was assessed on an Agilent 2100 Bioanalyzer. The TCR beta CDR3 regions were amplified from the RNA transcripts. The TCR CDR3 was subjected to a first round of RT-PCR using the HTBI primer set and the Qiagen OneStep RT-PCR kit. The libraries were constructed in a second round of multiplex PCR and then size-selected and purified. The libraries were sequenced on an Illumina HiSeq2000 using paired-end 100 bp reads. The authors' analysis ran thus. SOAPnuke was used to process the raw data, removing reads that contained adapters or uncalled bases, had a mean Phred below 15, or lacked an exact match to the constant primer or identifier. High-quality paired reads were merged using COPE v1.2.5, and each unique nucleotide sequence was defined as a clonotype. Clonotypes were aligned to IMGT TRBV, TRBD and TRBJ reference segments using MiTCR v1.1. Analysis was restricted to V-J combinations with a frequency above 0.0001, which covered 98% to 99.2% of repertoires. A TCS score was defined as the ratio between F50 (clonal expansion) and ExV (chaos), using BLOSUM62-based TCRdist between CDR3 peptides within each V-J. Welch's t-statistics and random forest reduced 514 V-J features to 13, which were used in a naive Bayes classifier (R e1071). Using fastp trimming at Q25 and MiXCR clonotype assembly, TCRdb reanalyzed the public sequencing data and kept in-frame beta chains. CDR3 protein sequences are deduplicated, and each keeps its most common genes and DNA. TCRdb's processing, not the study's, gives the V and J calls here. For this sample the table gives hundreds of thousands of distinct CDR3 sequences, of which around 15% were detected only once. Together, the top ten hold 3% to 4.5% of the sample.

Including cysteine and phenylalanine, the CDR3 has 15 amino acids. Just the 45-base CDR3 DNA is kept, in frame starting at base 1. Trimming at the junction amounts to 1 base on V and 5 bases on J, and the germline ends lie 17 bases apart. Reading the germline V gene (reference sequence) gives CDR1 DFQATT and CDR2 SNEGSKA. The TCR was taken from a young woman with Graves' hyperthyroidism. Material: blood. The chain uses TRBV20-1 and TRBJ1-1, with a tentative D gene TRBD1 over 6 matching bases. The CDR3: CSARAGTTGRTEAFF. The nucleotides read TGCAGTGCTAGAGCCGGGACAACGGGCCGTACTGAAGCTTTCTTT.